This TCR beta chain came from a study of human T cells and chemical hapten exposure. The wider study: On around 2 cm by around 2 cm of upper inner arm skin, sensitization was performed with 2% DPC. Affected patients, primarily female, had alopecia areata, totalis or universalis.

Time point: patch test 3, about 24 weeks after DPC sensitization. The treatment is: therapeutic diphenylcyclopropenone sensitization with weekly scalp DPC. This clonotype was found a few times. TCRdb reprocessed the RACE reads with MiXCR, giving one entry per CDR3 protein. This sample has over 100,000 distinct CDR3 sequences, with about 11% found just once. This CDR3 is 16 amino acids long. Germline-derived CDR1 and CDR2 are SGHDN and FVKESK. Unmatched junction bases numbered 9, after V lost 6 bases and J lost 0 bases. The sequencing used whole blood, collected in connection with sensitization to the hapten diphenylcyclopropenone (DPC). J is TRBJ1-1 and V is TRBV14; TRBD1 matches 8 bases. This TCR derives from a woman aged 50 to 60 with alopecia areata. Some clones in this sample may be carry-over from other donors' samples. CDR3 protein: CASRPQTGAMNTEAFF. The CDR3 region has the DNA TGTGCCAGCAGACCCCAGACAGGGGCGATGAACACTGAAGCTTTCTTT.